Sequencing of this T cell receptor beta chain was carried out in a study of blood T cell repertoires in COVID-19. This CDR3 comprises 16 residues. V dropped 0 bases and J dropped 3 bases, with 12 bases sitting between them. CDR1 LGHNA and CDR2 YSLEER come from the germline V gene. Repertoires were generated with immunoSEQ multiplex PCR, while TCRdb's copy carries only in-frame clones and drops some. The sample has approximately 170,000 clones, around 85% seen once. A remark on this clone: This same CDR3 is encoded by further DNA sequences in the sample.

The chain has TRBV4-3 and TRBJ2-1; perhaps TRBD2 as D (5 bases). This sequence was found in a man in his fifties with active or convalescent COVID-19. The sequenced sample consisted of peripheral blood. DNA for the CDR3: TGCGCCAGCAGCCAAGATCCCGGAGGTGGCTACAATGAGCAGTTCTTC. As protein: CASSQDPGGGYNEQFF.